The rows below give T cell receptor beta chains drawn from one sample of a study of T-cell reconstitution after alpha-beta-depleted transplantation in children. MiXCR, run by TCRdb on the PCR reads, gives a single entry per CDR3 protein. The sample lists roughly 610,000 distinct CDR3 sequences, about 11% seen once, with less than 5% in the top ten. Sequenced here: PBMCs from the stem cell graft donor, sampled from the stem cell graft. These receptors were taken from a human donor who donated a stem cell graft to a child with acute myeloid leukemia. The CDR3 runs from the conserved cysteine through the conserved F or W. Fields, in order: V gene, clone size, D gene, J gene, CDR3 protein, CDR3 DNA. D genes are given only for firm matches. Clone size is shown for a subset of rows, as once, few, many or a class of expanded clone.

TRBV9	few	.	TRBJ1-3	CASSVTGTNGNTIYF	TGTGCCAGCAGCGTAACAGGGACTAATGGAAACACCATATATTTT
TRBV7-9	.	TRBD1	TRBJ1-2	CASSPSRGQGYGYTF	TGTGCCAGCAGTCCGTCGCGAGGACAGGGCTATGGCTACACCTTC
TRBV9	.	.	TRBJ2-6	CASSPGTTGANVLTF	TGTGCCAGCAGCCCCGGGACAACTGGGGCCAACGTCCTGACTTTC
TRBV12-3/TRBV12-4	few	TRBD1	TRBJ1-5	CASSWDSVGSQHF	TGTGCCAGCAGTTGGGACAGTGTAGGGTCCCAGCATTTT
TRBV18	many	.	TRBJ2-5	CASSPRGETQYF	TGTGCCAGCTCACCAAGGGGGGAGACCCAGTACTTC
TRBV29-1	many	.	TRBJ1-1	CSVEYRMANTEAFF	TGCAGCGTTGAATACAGGATGGCGAACACTGAAGCTTTCTTT
TRBV7-2	.	.	TRBJ2-2	CASSQEGPPNTGELFF	TGTGCCAGCAGCCAAGAGGGACCTCCGAACACCGGGGAGCTGTTTTTT
TRBV20-1	many	.	TRBJ1-6	CSAIPRGDSPLHF	TGCAGTGCCATACCTAGGGGGGATTCACCCCTCCACTTT
TRBV20-1	many	TRBD1	TRBJ1-4	CSLGQGELGEKLFF	TGCAGTTTAGGACAGGGGGAGCTTGGTGAAAAACTGTTTTTT
TRBV5-5	.	.	TRBJ1-5	CASSLLDQGINQPQHF	TGTGCCAGCAGCTTGTTAGATCAGGGAATCAATCAGCCCCAGCATTTT
TRBV6-4	once	.	TRBJ2-1	CASSISGWRGNEQFF	TGTGCCAGCAGTATCTCAGGGTGGAGGGGCAATGAGCAGTTCTTC
TRBV7-2	few	TRBD2	TRBJ2-1	CASSPPRGASYNEQFF	TGTGCCAGCAGCCCCCCGCGGGGGGCCTCCTACAATGAGCAGTTCTTC
TRBV28	many	TRBD2	TRBJ2-5	CASSLGLAGVETQYF	TGTGCCAGCAGTTTGGGACTAGCGGGAGTGGAGACCCAGTACTTC
TRBV20-1	.	TRBD2	TRBJ2-1	CSARVFLAGAYNEQFF	TGCAGTGCTAGAGTCTTCCTAGCGGGAGCTTACAATGAGCAGTTCTTC
TRBV29-1	few	.	TRBJ2-5	CSATDLSWFTETQYF	TGCAGCGCAACCGACTTGAGTTGGTTCACGGAGACCCAGTACTTC
TRBV12-3/TRBV12-4	many	.	TRBJ2-7	CASSLGPESHEQYF	TGTGCCAGCAGTTTGGGGCCCGAGAGCCACGAGCAGTACTTC
TRBV5-4	.	.	TRBJ2-3	CASSLGPRVSTDTQYF	TGTGCCAGCAGCTTGGGTCCGCGGGTGAGCACAGATACGCAGTATTTT
TRBV6-5	many	TRBD2	TRBJ2-1	CASRISGTYNEQFF	TGTGCCAGCAGAATTAGCGGGACCTACAATGAGCAGTTCTTC
TRBV20-1	many	.	TRBJ2-7	CSAPTTGPGDEQYF	TGCAGTGCTCCTACGACAGGGCCGGGGGACGAGCAGTACTTC
TRBV7-8	.	TRBD1	TRBJ1-2	CASSPWTGIDYGYTF	TGTGCCAGCAGCCCTTGGACAGGGATAGACTATGGCTACACCTTC
TRBV14	.	.	TRBJ2-2	CASSQVERYGELFF	TGTGCCAGCAGCCAAGTAGAGCGCTACGGGGAGCTGTTTTTT
TRBV24-1	few	.	TRBJ1-5	CATSRGSRGNQPQHF	TGTGCCACCAGTCGGGGAAGTAGAGGCAATCAGCCCCAGCATTTT
TRBV28	.	TRBD2	TRBJ2-7	CASSSNPGLAGEDEQYF	TGTGCCAGCAGTTCAAATCCGGGACTAGCGGGAGAAGACGAGCAGTACTTC
TRBV6-1	.	TRBD2	TRBJ2-5	CASSLGLAGVKTQYF	TGTGCCAGCAGTCTGGGACTAGCGGGAGTGAAGACCCAGTACTTC